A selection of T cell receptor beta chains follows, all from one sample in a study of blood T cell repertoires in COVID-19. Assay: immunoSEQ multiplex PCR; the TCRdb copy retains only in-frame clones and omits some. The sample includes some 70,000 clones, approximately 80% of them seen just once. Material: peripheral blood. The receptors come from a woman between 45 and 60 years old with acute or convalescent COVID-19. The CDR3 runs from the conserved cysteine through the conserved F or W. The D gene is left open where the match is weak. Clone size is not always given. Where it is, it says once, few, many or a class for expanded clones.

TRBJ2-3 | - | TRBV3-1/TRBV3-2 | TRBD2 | CASSPGTSGTDTQYF | TGTGCCAGCAGCCCCGGGACTAGTGGGACAGATACGCAGTATTTT
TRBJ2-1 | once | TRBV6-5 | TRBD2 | CASKGLAGGNEQFF | TGTGCCAGCAAGGGACTAGCGGGGGGCAATGAGCAGTTCTTC
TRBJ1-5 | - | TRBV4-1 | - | CASSQEAGFNQPQHF | TGCGCCAGCAGCCAAGAAGCAGGATTCAATCAGCCCCAGCATTTT
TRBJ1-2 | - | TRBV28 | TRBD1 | CASSGGQGAGGYTF | TGTGCCAGCAGTGGGGGACAGGGGGCGGGAGGCTACACCTTC
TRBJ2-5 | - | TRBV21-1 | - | CASSKGLAVQETQYF | TGTGCCAGCAGCAAAGGCCTAGCAGTCCAAGAGACCCAGTACTTC
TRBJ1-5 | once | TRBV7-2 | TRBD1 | CASSLRTGGSQPQHF | TGTGCCAGCAGCCTGCGGACAGGGGGGAGTCAGCCCCAGCATTTT
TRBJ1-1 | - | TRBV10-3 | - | CAISQTGLGQKASNTEAFF | TGTGCCATCAGTCAAACAGGACTCGGACAGAAAGCTTCGAACACTGAAGCTTTCTTT
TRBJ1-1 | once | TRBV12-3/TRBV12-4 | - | CASSFSEDTEAFF | TGTGCCAGCAGTTTCTCTGAGGACACTGAAGCTTTCTTT
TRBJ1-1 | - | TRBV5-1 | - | CASSLDSGTEAFF | TGCGCCAGCAGCTTGGACAGCGGGACTGAAGCTTTCTTT
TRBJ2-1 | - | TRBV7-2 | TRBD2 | CASSWEGFRNEQFF | TGTGCCAGCAGCTGGGAGGGTTTCCGCAATGAGCAGTTCTTC
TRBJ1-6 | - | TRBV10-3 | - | CAITWTDYNSPLHF | TGTGCCATCACCTGGACAGACTATAATTCACCCCTCCACTTT
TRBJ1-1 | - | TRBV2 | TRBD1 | CASRPLGQGTEAFF | TGTGCCAGCAGGCCCCTCGGACAGGGGACTGAAGCTTTCTTT
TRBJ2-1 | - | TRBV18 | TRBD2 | CASSPRGAGVNNEQFF | TGTGCCAGCTCACCACGTGGAGCGGGGGTAAACAATGAGCAGTTCTTC
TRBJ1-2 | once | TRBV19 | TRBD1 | CASSRSGQGIDYGYTF | TGTGCCAGTAGCCGTTCGGGACAGGGGATCGACTATGGCTACACCTTC
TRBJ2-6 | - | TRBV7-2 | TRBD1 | CASSLLAGTGGIGANVLTF | TGTGCCAGCAGCCTTCTTGCCGGGACAGGGGGCATTGGGGCCAACGTCCTGACTTTC
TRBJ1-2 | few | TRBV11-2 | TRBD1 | CASSLGQGWNYGYTF | TGTGCCAGCAGCTTGGGACAGGGCTGGAACTATGGCTACACCTTC
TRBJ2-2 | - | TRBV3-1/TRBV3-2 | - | CASSQAPNTGELFF | TGTGCCAGCAGCCAAGCCCCTAACACCGGGGAGCTGTTTTTT
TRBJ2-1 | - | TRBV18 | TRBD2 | CASSPAGVNEQFF | TGTGCCAGCTCACCAGCGGGGGTTAATGAGCAGTTCTTC
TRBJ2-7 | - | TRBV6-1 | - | CASSEVNSYEQYF | TGTGCCAGCAGTGAAGTAAACAGCTACGAGCAGTACTTC
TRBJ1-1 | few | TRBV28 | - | CASRLDGYTEAFF | TGTGCCAGCAGACTAGATGGGTACACTGAAGCTTTCTTT
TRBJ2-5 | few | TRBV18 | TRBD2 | CASSQVAGGPFETQYF | TGTGCCAGCTCCCAAGTAGCGGGGGGGCCGTTTGAGACCCAGTACTTC
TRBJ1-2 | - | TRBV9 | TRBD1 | CASSPRQGDGYTF | TGTGCCAGCAGCCCGAGACAGGGCGATGGCTACACCTTC
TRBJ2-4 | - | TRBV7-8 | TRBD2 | CASSSSGALVAKNIQYF | TGTGCCAGCAGTTCTAGCGGGGCCCTTGTAGCCAAAAACATTCAGTACTTC
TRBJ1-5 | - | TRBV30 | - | CAWRGGGGNQPQHF | TGTGCCTGGAGGGGGGGAGGTGGCAATCAGCCCCAGCATTTT
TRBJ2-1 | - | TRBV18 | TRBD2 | CASSGLAGGLGPYNEQFF | TGTGCCAGCTCAGGGCTAGCGGGGGGGCTTGGTCCCTACAATGAGCAGTTCTTC
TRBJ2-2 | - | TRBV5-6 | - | CASSLGTGYQTGELFF | TGTGCCAGCAGCTTGGGTACAGGGTATCAAACCGGGGAGCTGTTTTTT
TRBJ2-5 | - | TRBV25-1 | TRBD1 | CASRGRDRAVETQYF | TGTGCCAGCAGAGGCCGGGACAGGGCTGTAGAGACCCAGTACTTC
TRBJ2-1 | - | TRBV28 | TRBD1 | CASSPLLTGEDNEQFF | TGTGCCAGCAGTCCCCTCCTGACAGGGGAGGACAATGAGCAGTTCTTC
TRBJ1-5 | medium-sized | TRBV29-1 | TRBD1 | CSASTGVNQPQHF | TGCAGCGCAAGTACAGGGGTCAATCAGCCCCAGCATTTT
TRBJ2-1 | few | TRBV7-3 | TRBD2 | CASSLEREDVQFF | TGTGCCAGCAGCTTAGAGCGGGAGGACGTGCAGTTCTTC
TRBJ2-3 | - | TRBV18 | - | CASSPLNLDTQYF | TGTGCCAGCTCACCACTGAACTTGGATACGCAGTATTTT
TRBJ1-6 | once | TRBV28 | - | CASSLQGYSPLHF | TGTGCCAGCAGTTTACAGGGGTATTCACCCCTCCACTTT
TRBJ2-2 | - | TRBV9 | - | CASSVAGTGELFF | TGTGCCAGCAGCGTAGCCGGCACCGGGGAGCTGTTTTTT
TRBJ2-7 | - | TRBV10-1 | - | CASPGISSYEQYF | TGCGCCAGCCCAGGGATAAGCTCCTACGAGCAGTACTTC
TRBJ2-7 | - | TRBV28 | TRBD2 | CASHPPTSGSGEQYF | TGTGCCAGCCACCCCCCCACTAGCGGGAGTGGCGAGCAGTACTTC
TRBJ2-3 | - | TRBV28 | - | CASPRRGTGTDTQYF | TGTGCCAGCCCGAGAAGGGGGACCGGCACAGATACGCAGTATTTT
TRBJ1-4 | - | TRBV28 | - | CASGGSANEKLFF | TGTGCCAGCGGGGGCAGTGCTAATGAAAAACTGTTTTTT
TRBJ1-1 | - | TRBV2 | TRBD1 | CASSNDRGRAFF | TGTGCCAGCAGTAATGACAGGGGGCGAGCTTTCTTT
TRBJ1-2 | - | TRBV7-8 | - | CASSLDGGAIYGYTF | TGTGCCAGCAGCTTAGATGGGGGGGCGATCTATGGCTACACCTTC
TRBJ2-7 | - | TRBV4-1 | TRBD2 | CASSQEGAGGLMQYF | TGCGCCAGCAGCCAAGAGGGAGCGGGGGGGCTCATGCAGTACTTC
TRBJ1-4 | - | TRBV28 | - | CASSLRGINEKLFF | TGTGCCAGCAGTTTACGGGGTATTAATGAAAAACTGTTTTTT
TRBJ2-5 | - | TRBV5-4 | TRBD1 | CASSDTTGYQETQYF | TGTGCCAGCAGCGATACGACAGGGTACCAAGAGACCCAGTACTTC
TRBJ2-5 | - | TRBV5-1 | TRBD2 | CASSSGGLYQETQYF | TGCGCCAGCAGTAGCGGGGGTCTGTACCAAGAGACCCAGTACTTC
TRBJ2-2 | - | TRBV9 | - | CASSSRGTGELFF | TGTGCCAGCAGCTCTCGGGGGACCGGGGAGCTGTTTTTT
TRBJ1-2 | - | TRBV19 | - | CASSTGHEMSGYTF | TGTGCCAGTAGTACCGGACATGAGATGAGTGGCTACACCTTC
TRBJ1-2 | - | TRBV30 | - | CAWSRTLTNYGYTF | TGTGCCTGGAGCCGGACACTTACTAACTATGGCTACACCTTC
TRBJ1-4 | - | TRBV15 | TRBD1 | CATSREEGALPGSDEKLFF | TGTGCCACCAGCAGAGAGGAGGGGGCGTTGCCAGGGAGTGATGAAAAACTGTTTTTT
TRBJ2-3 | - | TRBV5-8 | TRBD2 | CASSLGGRGRGTDTQYF | TGTGCCAGCAGCTTGGGAGGCCGCGGGAGGGGCACAGATACGCAGTATTTT
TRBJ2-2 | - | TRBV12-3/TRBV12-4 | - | CASSLQDTGELFF | TGTGCCAGCAGTTTACAGGACACCGGGGAGCTGTTTTTT
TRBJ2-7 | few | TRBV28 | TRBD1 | CASGRTGTGSYEQYF | TGTGCCAGCGGAAGGACCGGGACAGGGTCCTACGAGCAGTACTTC
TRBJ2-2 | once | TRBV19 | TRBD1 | CASSISLWDRVAGELFF | TGTGCCAGTAGTATTAGTCTTTGGGACAGGGTAGCCGGGGAGCTGTTTTTT
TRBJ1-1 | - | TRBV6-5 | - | CASRASQQGEAFF | TGTGCCAGCAGGGCAAGCCAACAGGGTGAAGCTTTCTTT
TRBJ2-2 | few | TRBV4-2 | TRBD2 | CASSQVIQAGGGGTGELFF | TGTGCCAGCAGCCAAGTGATTCAAGCGGGAGGGGGTGGAACCGGGGAGCTGTTTTTT
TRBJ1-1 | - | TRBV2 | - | CASIGRTTGLPNTEAFF | TGTGCCAGCATTGGGAGAACGACAGGCCTTCCGAACACTGAAGCTTTCTTT
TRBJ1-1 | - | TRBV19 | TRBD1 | CASRQGPMNTEAFF | TGTGCCAGCAGACAGGGTCCCATGAACACTGAAGCTTTCTTT
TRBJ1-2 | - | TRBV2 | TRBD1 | CARSGQNYGYTF | TGTGCCAGGTCGGGACAGAACTATGGCTACACCTTC
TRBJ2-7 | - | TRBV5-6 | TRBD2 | CASSEGLAGVLDEQYF | TGTGCCAGCAGCGAGGGACTAGCGGGAGTTCTCGACGAGCAGTACTTC
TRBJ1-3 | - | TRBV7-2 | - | CASSPQGGNTIYF | TGTGCCAGCAGCCCCCAGGGCGGAAACACCATATATTTT
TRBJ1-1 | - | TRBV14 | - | CASSLLGGQAFF | TGTGCCAGCAGCCTTTTGGGTGGACAGGCTTTCTTT